This T cell receptor beta chain was identified in a study of cytomegalovirus exposure and HLA in healthy donors. Study-wide results and limits: About 150 TCR beta chains were listed as cytomegalovirus-associated.

The CDR3 contains 11 residues. Germline V gene lookup returns CDR1 MNHEY and CDR2 SVGAGI. V shed 5 bases and J shed 7 bases, with 8 bases lying between them. A note on this clone: The antigen remains unidentified.

Use of 60 Vbeta and 13 Jbeta primers characterized the PCR. Using immunoSEQ multiplex PCR, the repertoire was profiled, and TCRdb retains in-frame clones only, with some absent. This sample carries about 130,000 clones, roughly 74% of them seen once, and the ten largest clones take 5.8%. The sequenced material came from PBMCs. V is TRBV6-5 and J is TRBJ1-2, with a possible D match to TRBD1 (5 bases). This sequence was found in a woman in her 50s in good health and CMV-seropositive. The CDR3 DNA is TGTGCCAGCAGTCAGGGAGGTGGCTACACCTTC. Translating it yields CASSQGGGYTF.